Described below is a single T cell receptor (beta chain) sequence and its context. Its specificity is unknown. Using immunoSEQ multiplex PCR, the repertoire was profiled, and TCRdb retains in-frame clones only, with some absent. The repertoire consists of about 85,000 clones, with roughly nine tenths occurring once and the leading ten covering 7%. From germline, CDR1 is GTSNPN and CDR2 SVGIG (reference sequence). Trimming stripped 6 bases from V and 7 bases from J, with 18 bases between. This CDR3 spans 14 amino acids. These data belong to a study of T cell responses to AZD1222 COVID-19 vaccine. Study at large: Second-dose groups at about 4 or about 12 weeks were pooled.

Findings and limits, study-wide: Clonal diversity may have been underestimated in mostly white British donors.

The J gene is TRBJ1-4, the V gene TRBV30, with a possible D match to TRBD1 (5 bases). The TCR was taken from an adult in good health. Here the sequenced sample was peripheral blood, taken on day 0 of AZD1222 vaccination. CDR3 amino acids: CACQEGPGGEKLFF. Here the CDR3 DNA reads TGTGCCTGCCAGGAAGGACCTGGGGGTGAAAAACTGTTTTTT.